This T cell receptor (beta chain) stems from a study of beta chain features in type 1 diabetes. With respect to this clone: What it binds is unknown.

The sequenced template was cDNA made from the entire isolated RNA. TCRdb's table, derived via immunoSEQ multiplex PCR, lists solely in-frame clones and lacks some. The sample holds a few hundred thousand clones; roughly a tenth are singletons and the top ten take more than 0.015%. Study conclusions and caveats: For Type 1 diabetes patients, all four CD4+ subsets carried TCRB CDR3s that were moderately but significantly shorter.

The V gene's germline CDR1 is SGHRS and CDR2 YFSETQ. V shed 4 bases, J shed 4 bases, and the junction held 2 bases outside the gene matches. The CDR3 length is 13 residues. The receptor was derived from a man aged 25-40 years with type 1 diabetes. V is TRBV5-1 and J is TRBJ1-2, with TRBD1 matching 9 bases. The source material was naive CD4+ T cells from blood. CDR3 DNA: TGCGCCAGCAGCCCGGGACAGGGCTATGGCTACACCTTC. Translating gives CASSPGQGYGYTF.